This T cell receptor (beta chain) emerged from a study of cytotoxic CD8 clonotypes in ibrutinib-treated CLL. A single count supports this clone. The germline V gene has CDR1 SGDLS and CDR2 YYNGEE. The CDR3 sequence is 13 residues long. The germline V and J ends were trimmed by 0 bases and 4 bases, with 5 bases remaining between them. Profiling relied on immunoSEQ multiplex PCR, and the TCRdb table lists in-frame clones only, not all of them. The sample lists approximately 140,000 clones, about 80% occurring once. This sequence was found in a human donor with chronic lymphocytic leukemia. The sample in question was PBMCs, obtained after 12 months of ibrutinib treatment. The chain carries TRBV9 and TRBJ2-1, with unresolved D. CDR3 DNA: TGTGCCAGCAGCGTAGGTCAATACAATGAGCAGTTCTTC. It translates to CASSVGQYNEQFF. The entire variable domain, with the rest obtained from reference TRBV9 and TRBJ2-1, is as follows: DSGVTQTPKHLITATGQRVTLRCSPRSGDLSVYWYQQSLDQGLQFLIQYYNGEERAKGNILERFSAQQFPDLHSELNLSSLELGDSALYFCASSVGQYNEQFFGPGTRLTVL.